The sequence of this T cell receptor beta chain was determined in a study of blood T cell repertoires in COVID-19. The age range of participants was 18 to 89 years, with residence in some 25 US areas. Each participant's cohort was designated according to participant-reported clinical history. Trimming left V 6 bases short and J 1 base short, with 16 bases between. Germline V CDR1 and CDR2: MDHEN, SYDVKM. This CDR3 has 16 residues. Original analysis: Reference gene primers were amplified, and this amplification served to estimate nucleated cell counts. The method was immunoSEQ multiplex PCR; TCRdb's version includes in-frame clones alone and lacks a portion of them. The DNA was the basis for D and trimming; V, J and clone size are from that table. This table has 250,000 to 350,000 clones, less than 90% appearing once. This clone occurred a few times.

The V gene is TRBV28, the J gene TRBJ1-5, with a weak D call TRBD1 (6 bases). This TCR was recovered from a woman aged 45-65 years who had recovered from COVID-19. Sequencing was performed on PBMCs or T cells enriched from blood (not recorded which). In DNA form, the CDR3 reads TGTGCCAGCAGCACATTGGGACACCTAAGCAATCAGCCCCAGCATTTT. Amino acids: CASSTLGHLSNQPQHF.